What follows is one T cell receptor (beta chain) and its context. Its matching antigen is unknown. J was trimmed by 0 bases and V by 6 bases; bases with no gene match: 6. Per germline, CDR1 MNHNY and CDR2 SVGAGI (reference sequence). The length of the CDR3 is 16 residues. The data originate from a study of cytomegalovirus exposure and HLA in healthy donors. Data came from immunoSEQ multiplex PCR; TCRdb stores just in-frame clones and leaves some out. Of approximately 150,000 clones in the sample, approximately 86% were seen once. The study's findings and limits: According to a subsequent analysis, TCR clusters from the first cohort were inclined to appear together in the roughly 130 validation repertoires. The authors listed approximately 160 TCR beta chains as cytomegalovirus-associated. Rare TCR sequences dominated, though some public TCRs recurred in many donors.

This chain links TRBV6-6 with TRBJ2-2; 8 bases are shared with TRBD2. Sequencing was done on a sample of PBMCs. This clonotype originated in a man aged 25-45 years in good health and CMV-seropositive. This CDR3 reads CASSGGGTANTGELFF. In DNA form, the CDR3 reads TGTGCCAGCAGCGGCGGGGGGACCGCGAACACCGGGGAGCTGTTTTTT.